This entry lists 18 T cell receptor beta chains sequenced from one sample in a study of cytomegalovirus exposure and HLA in healthy donors. A multiplex PCR was run with 60 Vbeta primers and 13 Jbeta primers. The data were produced by immunoSEQ multiplex PCR, yet TCRdb's version contains in-frame clones alone and is incomplete. The repertoire consists of 200,000 or so clones, with just under 80% occurring once and the leading ten covering less than 6%. The sequencing sample was made of PBMCs. The receptors come from a woman in her 30s in good health and CMV-seropositive.

This clone has a handful of counts. J is TRBJ2-7 and V is TRBV10-3; tentative D call: TRBD2 (5 bases). V shed 10 bases and J shed 2 bases, with 15 bases lying between them. Germline V gene data show CDR1 as ENHRY and CDR2 as SYGVKD. The CDR3 is made up of 13 amino acids. The CDR3: CATISGLTYEQYF. The CDR3 region has the DNA TGTGCCACTATCAGCGGCCTAACCTACGAGCAGTACTTC.

The chain links TRBV7-9 to TRBJ2-7, with 8 bases identical to TRBD1. V lost 5 bases to trimming and J lost 5 bases; unmatched junction nucleotides: 11. This CDR3 comprises 15 residues. CDR1 and CDR2 (germline): SEHNR, FQNEAQ (reference sequence). The CDR3 DNA follows: TGTGCCAGCAGCCCCCCCCAGGGGGCAAGTGACGAGCAGTACTTC. Protein sequence: CASSPPQGASDEQYF. The variable domain in full, with the rest retrieved from reference TRBV7-9 and TRBJ2-7, is DTGVSQNPRHKITKRGQNVTFRCDPISEHNRLYWYRQTLGQGPEFLTYFQNEAQLEKSRLLSDRFSAERPKGSFSTLEIQRTEQGDSAMYLCASSPPQGASDEQYFGPGTRLTVT.

Points on this clone: The same CDR3 can be traced to other DNA sequences in this sample. This chain links TRBV5-1 with TRBJ2-7, with TRBD2 as a possible D gene (5 bases). This CDR3 comprises 12 residues. V lost 1 base and J 4 bases, leaving 6 bases between the germline ends. CDR1 and CDR2 (germline): SGHRS, YFSETQ. CDR3 protein: CASSLSGYEQYF. The CDR3 DNA is TGCGCCAGCAGCTTGAGCGGATACGAGCAGTACTTC.

In its sample, this clone was seen once. The V call is TRBV5-4, the J call TRBJ1-2, with D hard to call. The CDR3 runs 15 residues. The V gene lost 0 bases and the J gene lost 6 bases, with 15 bases spanning the gap. Germline V CDR1 and CDR2: SGHNT, YYREEE (reference sequence). The CDR3 DNA is TGTGCCAGCAGCTTGGACGGGCCCGAGGGCGATGGCTACACCTTC. This sequence encodes CASSLDGPEGDGYTF.

V gene TRBV7-8 combines with J gene TRBJ1-1; 8 bases match TRBD1. Germline V gives CDR1 SGHVS, CDR2 FQNEAQ. There are 15 residues in the CDR3. V gave up 4 bases and J gave up 0 bases; unmatched junction bases: 4. The CDR3 sequence: CASSSRQGMNTEAFF. In nucleotides, the CDR3 is TGTGCCAGCAGCTCGAGACAGGGGATGAACACTGAAGCTTTCTTT.

The gene calls are TRBV10-3 and TRBJ1-2; 8 nucleotides align to TRBD1. This CDR3 comprises 15 residues. The V and J ends lost 4 bases and 6 bases, in that order; junction bases with no gene match: 10. Looked up from germline, CDR1 is ENHRY and CDR2 is SYGVKD. The CDR3 bases are TGTGCCATCAGTGCCGAGGACAGGGAAGGCAATGGCTACACCTTC. It is translated as CAISAEDREGNGYTF.

The rearrangement links TRBV18 to TRBJ1-2, with D tentatively TRBD1 (5 bases). Germline loops: CDR1 KGHSH, CDR2 LQKENI. Trimming cost V 2 bases and J 4 bases, with 8 bases left between them. This CDR3 region has 13 residues. The CDR3 sequence is CASSPKGFYGYTF. DNA for the CDR3: TGTGCCAGCTCACCAAAGGGGTTCTATGGCTACACCTTC.

V and J are TRBV5-6 and TRBJ1-2; D gene uncertain. Between the trimmed V and J ends, which lost 2 bases and 2 bases, there was a span of 10 bases. The CDR3 has 14 amino acids. Germline V gene data show CDR1 as SGHDT and CDR2 as YYEEEE. CDR3 region: CASSLLPLNYGYTF. CDR3 bases: TGTGCCAGCAGCTTACTCCCGTTAAACTATGGCTACACCTTC.

V gene TRBV28 combines with J gene TRBJ1-3, with a possible D match to TRBD1 (6 bases). V lost 0 bases to trimming and J lost 3 bases, with 6 bases between them. CDR3 length equals 14 residues. The germline V gene has CDR1 MDHEN and CDR2 SYDVKM. The CDR3 region has the DNA TGTGCCAGCAGTTTATGGGACAGTGGAAACACCATATATTTT. It translates to CASSLWDSGNTIYF. Together with reference TRBV28 and TRBJ1-3, the CDR3 gives the full variable domain: DVKVTQSSRYLVKRTGEKVFLECVQDMDHENMFWYRQDPGLGLRLIYFSYDVKMKEKGDIPEGYSVSREKKERFSLILESASTNQTSMYLCASSLWDSGNTIYFGEGSWLTVV.

Only a few counts were recorded for this clone. The CDR3, as DNA: TGCGCCAGCAGCTTGGGTACTAGCGGCCGGCTCCAAGAGACCCAGTACTTC. Amino acids: CASSLGTSGRLQETQYF. The rearrangement joins TRBV5-1 to TRBJ2-5; 8 positions agree with TRBD2. CDR3 length equals 17 residues. Germline V gene data show CDR1 as SGHRS and CDR2 as YFSETQ. Trimming at V came to 0 bases and at J to 1 base, leaving 8 bases not matched to a gene.

CDR3 amino acids: CASSPIRDRGNTGELFF. The DNA of the CDR3 is TGTGCCAGTAGCCCAATCAGGGACAGGGGAAACACCGGGGAGCTGTTTTTT. V gene TRBV19 combines with J gene TRBJ2-2; TRBD1 agrees at 10 bases. V was pared by 6 bases and J by 2 bases, with 9 bases of the junction left unmatched. This CDR3 region has 17 residues. The germline V gene has CDR1 LNHDA and CDR2 SQIVND (reference sequence).

The chain carries TRBV13 and TRBJ2-1; 11 bases map to TRBD2. Unmatched junction bases numbered 2, after V lost 1 base and J lost 3 bases. Germline lookup yields CDR1 PRHDT and CDR2 FYEKMQ (reference sequence). The CDR3 length is 16 residues. Here the CDR3 reads CASSLASGGIYNEQFF. In nucleotides, the CDR3 is TGTGCCAGCAGCTTAGCTAGCGGGGGGATCTACAATGAGCAGTTCTTC.

The rearrangement uses TRBV6-5 and TRBJ1-3; TRBD1 matches 7 bases. Germline CDR1 and CDR2: MNHEY and SVGAGI. V lost 6 bases to trimming and J lost 2 bases; unmatched junction nucleotides: 4. The CDR3 extends over 14 amino acids. The DNA for the CDR3 is TGTGCCAGCAGCCGCGACAGGGCTGGAAACACCATATATTTT. This sequence encodes CASSRDRAGNTIYF.

V gene TRBV7-9 combines with J gene TRBJ2-3; 10 nucleotides agree with TRBD2. The germline V gene encodes CDR1 SEHNR and CDR2 FQNEAQ (reference sequence). This CDR3 region has 15 residues. Germline trimming cut 4 bases from V and 2 bases from J; bases unmatched to any gene: 3. As DNA, the CDR3 is TGTGCCAGCAGCTCACTAGCGGGGAACACAGATACGCAGTATTTT. Translated: CASSSLAGNTDTQYF.

The gene calls are TRBV6-5 and TRBJ2-7; a weak D match, TRBD1 (6 bases). Trimming removed 7 bases at V and 6 bases at J, with 16 bases between. This CDR3 comprises 13 residues. In germline, CDR1 is MNHEY, CDR2 SVGAGI. The CDR3 here is CASKPGHRSEQYF. In DNA form, the CDR3 reads TGTGCCAGCAAGCCGGGACACAGGAGCGAGCAGTACTTC.

The rearrangement uses TRBV5-4 and TRBJ1-2; possibly TRBD1 for D (6 bases). Deletions cut 2 bases from V and 3 bases from J, with 11 bases between. The CDR3 loop spans 14 amino acids. CDR1 is SGHNT and CDR2 is YYREEE in the germline V gene (reference sequence). CDR3 amino acids: CASSFQGFYYGYTF. The DNA of the CDR3 is TGTGCCAGCAGCTTTCAGGGGTTCTACTATGGCTACACCTTC.

The CDR3 is CASSYHGGSTEAFF. The CDR3 nucleotides are TGTGCCAGCAGTTATCACGGTGGGAGCACTGAAGCTTTCTTT. The rearrangement links TRBV6-5 to TRBJ1-1; no firm D call. V gave up 3 bases and J gave up 4 bases, with 12 bases separating them. The germline CDR1 and CDR2 sequences are MNHEY and SVGAGI. The CDR3 consists of 14 residues.

This chain links TRBV7-8 with TRBJ2-3; the D gene is possibly TRBD1 (5 bases). V was clipped by 2 bases and J by 2 bases, with 11 bases between them. Germline V gives CDR1 SGHVS, CDR2 FQNEAQ. This CDR3 spans 15 amino acids. The CDR3 reads CASSLRPGHTDTQYF. The DNA for the CDR3 is TGTGCCAGCAGCTTACGTCCAGGGCACACAGATACGCAGTATTTT.